The following is a T cell receptor (beta chain) sequence with its context. The data belong to a study of blood T cell repertoires in COVID-19. Looking at the study overall: The study drew acute and convalescent COVID-19 samples from the United States, Italy and Spain. In each case, the material was cDNA or gDNA derived from T cells, B-cell-depleted T cells, or PBMCs.

Germline assignment: CDR1 KGHSH and CDR2 LQKENI. Deletions cut 0 bases from V and 4 bases from J, with 15 bases between. The CDR3 covers 16 residues. In the study's own analysis: It was from reference gene primer amplification that nucleated cell counts were estimated. TCRdb keeps only in-frame clones here, not all; method: immunoSEQ multiplex PCR. That table gives V, J and clone size, and the DNA gave D and trimming. The sample holds roughly 190,000 clones, about four fifths seen once. Those enrolled in Seattle joined during active infection and were followed longitudinally afterward. The TCR comes from a woman in her 40s with COVID-19, enrolled during active disease. The sample was peripheral blood. The chain recombines TRBV18 with TRBJ1-2; a weak D match, TRBD1 (5 bases). The CDR3 spells CASSPPSVRAIYGYTF. The CDR3 DNA is TGTGCCAGCTCACCACCGTCTGTCAGGGCAATCTATGGCTACACCTTC.